The present T cell receptor (beta chain) was sequenced within a study of blood T cells in healthy people across ages. The germline V gene has CDR1 MNHNS and CDR2 SASEGT. This CDR3 comprises 14 residues. V lost 5 bases and J lost 5; bases outside the gene matches: 7. Using a J-beta primer mix together with a sample-barcoded 5' primer, a second PCR was run for roughly 7 to 12 cycles. MiXCR was run by TCRdb on the 5' RACE reads, yielding one entry per CDR3 protein. The sample lists under 2,000,000 distinct CDR3 sequences, approximately 50% seen once, with about 2.1% in the top ten. Study results and caveats: With unsorted PBMCs, a conclusive comparison of naive versus antigen-experienced cells was not possible.

This clonotype was counted a few times. The antigen is not known. This sequence joins TRBV6-1 and TRBJ1-2, with TRBD1 matching 8 bases. The sequence was obtained from a woman between 40 and 55 years old in good health. Material for sequencing was blood. CDR3 bases: TGTGCCAGCAGTAGCGACAGGGGATGGTATGGCTACACCTTC. It translates to CASSSDRGWYGYTF.